What follows describes a single TCR beta chain. Its antigen is undetermined. The repertoire was sequenced with immunoSEQ multiplex PCR; TCRdb's copy has only in-frame clones and lacks some. The profile shows about 240,000 clones, 86% of them singletons. The V gene's germline CDR1 is SGHTA and CDR2 FQGTGA. This CDR3 has 16 amino acids. The trim removed 5 bases at V and 6 bases at J, leaving 13 bases unmatched. These data originate in a study of cytomegalovirus exposure and HLA in healthy donors. Overall study results and limits: Many donors shared some public TCRs, even though most TCR sequences were rare.

The specimen was PBMCs. The TCR sequence derives from a young woman in good health and CMV-seropositive. The chain carries TRBV7-3 and TRBJ2-3; 8 bases agree with TRBD1. This chain's CDR3 is CASSPSSDRGPDTQYF. Written as DNA, the CDR3 is TGTGCCAGCAGCCCCTCCTCCGACAGGGGTCCGGATACGCAGTATTTT.